The 27 T cell receptor beta chains presented below share a single source sample, sequenced in a study of blood T cell repertoires in COVID-19. Repertoires were generated with immunoSEQ multiplex PCR, while TCRdb's copy carries only in-frame clones and drops some. The repertoire holds fewer than 140,000 clones, with approximately 80% as singletons. The specimen was peripheral blood. All receptors come from a woman aged 60-75 years with acute or convalescent COVID-19.

The chain has TRBV28 and TRBJ1-4; tentatively, D is TRBD1 (6 bases). The V end lost 6 bases, the J end lost 7 bases, and 18 bases lay between the germline ends. Germline assignment: CDR1 MDHEN and CDR2 SYDVKM. The CDR3 covers 15 residues. The CDR3 bases are TGTGCCAGCAGGTCCCTTGGGGGAGGGGGTGAAAAACTGTTTTTT. Its protein is CASRSLGGGGEKLFF.

A single count supports this clone. The chain combines TRBV3-1 (or the pseudogene TRBV3-2) with TRBJ2-2; maybe TRBD2 (5 bases). The CDR3 runs 17 residues. V was cut by 1 base and J by 6 bases, with 18 bases left in between. CDR1 and CDR2 (germline): LGHDT, YNNKEL (reference sequence). CDR3 amino acids: CASSQAVGRGTAGELFF. CDR3 in DNA: TGTGCCAGCAGCCAAGCGGTTGGGAGAGGAACGGCCGGGGAGCTGTTTTTT.

The chain uses TRBV15 and TRBJ1-5; 7 bases match TRBD1. CDR3 length: 16 residues. In germline, CDR1 is LNHNV, CDR2 YYDKDF (reference sequence). V lost 3 bases, J lost 7 bases, and 12 bases stayed unmatched. The CDR3 DNA sequence: TGTGCCACCAGCAGGGGTACCGGGACAGCTTCGCAGCCCCAGCATTTT. Translating gives CATSRGTGTASQPQHF.

This chain connects TRBV10-3 to TRBJ1-1; 8 nucleotides align to TRBD1. V was clipped by 7 bases and J by 2 bases; unmatched bases: 15. Per germline, CDR1 ENHRY and CDR2 SYGVKD. The CDR3 consists of 17 residues. CDR3 loop: CAIMIQGAALGNTEAFF. DNA for the CDR3: TGTGCCATCATGATCCAGGGGGCCGCCTTAGGAAACACTGAAGCTTTCTTT.

In DNA, the CDR3 is TGCGCCAGCAGCTCGACAGGGACTGGAAACACCATATATTTT. Its translation: CASSSTGTGNTIYF. The chain employs TRBV5-1 and TRBJ1-3; 7 bases align to TRBD1. Trimming took 3 bases from V and 2 from J; bases not matched to a gene: 2. CDR1 and CDR2 from the germline V gene are SGHRS and YFSETQ. This CDR3 comprises 14 residues.

The rearrangement uses TRBV29-1 and TRBJ2-2; possibly TRBD2 for D (6 bases). The CDR3 covers 14 residues. The V gene's germline CDR1 is SQVTM and CDR2 ANQGSEA. V dropped 6 bases and J dropped 5 bases, with 16 bases sitting between them. The CDR3 is CSVGGTILTGELFF. CDR3 sequence (DNA): TGCAGCGTCGGAGGGACGATCCTTACCGGGGAGCTGTTTTTT.

The J gene is TRBJ2-1, the V gene TRBV18, with 10 bases matching TRBD2. The CDR3 is made up of 17 amino acids. V lost 3 bases to trimming and J lost 4 bases; unmatched junction nucleotides: 9. CDR1 KGHSH and CDR2 LQKENI come from the germline V gene. The CDR3 DNA is TGTGCCAGCTCACCGATCCAGCGGGGGGGTGGATACAATGAGCAGTTCTTC. It specifies CASSPIQRGGGYNEQFF.

The chain combines TRBV6-5 with TRBJ1-1; D is ambiguous. V lost 2 bases and J lost 1, with 11 bases in between. The CDR3 contains 15 residues. Germline V gives CDR1 MNHEY, CDR2 SVGAGI. CDR3 residues: CASSYTGSKNTEAFF. The DNA of the CDR3 is TGTGCCAGCAGTTACACCGGGAGCAAGAACACTGAAGCTTTCTTT.

V is TRBV4-2 and J is TRBJ1-1; D is unclear. The CDR3 has 13 residues. Trimming cost V 3 bases and J 1 base, with 6 bases left between them. Germline V lookup: CDR1 LGHNA, CDR2 YNFKEQ. This chain's CDR3 is CASSQSENTEAFF. The CDR3 bases are TGTGCCAGCAGCCAGTCAGAGAACACTGAAGCTTTCTTT.

The chain combines TRBV29-1 with TRBJ1-1, with 7 bases fitting TRBD1. Germline V gene data show CDR1 as SQVTM and CDR2 as ANQGSEA. V lost 0 bases and J lost 1; bases outside the gene matches: 2. This CDR3 contains 14 residues. The CDR3 nucleotides are TGCAGCGTTGAAGATACAGGGGCGAACACTGAAGCTTTCTTT. Translating gives CSVEDTGANTEAFF. The variable domain in full, completed from reference TRBV29-1 and TRBJ1-1, reads SAVISQKPSRDICQRGTSLTIQCQVDSQVTMMFWYRQQPGQSLTLIATANQGSEATYESGFVIDKFPISRPNLTFSTLTVSNMSPEDSSIYLCSVEDTGANTEAFFGQGTRLTVV.

This chain joins TRBV7-9 and TRBJ2-2, with no clear D. Trimming cost V 4 bases and J 5 bases, with 11 bases left between them. In germline, CDR1 is SEHNR, CDR2 FQNEAQ (reference sequence). There are 14 residues in the CDR3. The CDR3 here is CASSSTINTGELFF. The CDR3 DNA reads as TGTGCCAGCAGCTCAACTATAAATACCGGGGAGCTGTTTTTT.

As regards this clone: The sample carries other DNA sequences with the same CDR3. The chain joins TRBV5-1 to TRBJ2-2; 7 nucleotides align to TRBD1. The CDR3 has 15 amino acids. V dropped 5 bases and J dropped 0; count of bases not matched to a gene: 4. Looked up from germline, CDR1 is SGHRS and CDR2 is YFSETQ. DNA for the CDR3: TGCGCCAGCAGTCCCGGGACAGCGAACACCGGGGAGCTGTTTTTT. Protein product: CASSPGTANTGELFF.

The rearrangement uses TRBV6-5 and TRBJ1-1, with D maybe TRBD1 (6 bases). Germline CDR1 reads MNHEY; CDR2 reads SVGAGI. With 6 bases removed from V and 8 bases from J, the gap between germline ends came to 16 bases. The CDR3 extends over 13 amino acids. The CDR3 DNA reads as TGTGCCAGCAGGGAGGACAGACCGCCGGAAGCTTTCTTT. It codes for CASREDRPPEAFF.

Here the CDR3 reads CASSRGFPRKKLFF. CDR3 in DNA: TGTGCCAGCTCAAGGGGGTTCCCGAGGAAAAAACTGTTTTTT. V and J are TRBV5-8 and TRBJ1-4; the D gene is possibly TRBD1 (6 bases). The CDR3 is 14 residues long. The V gene's germline CDR1 is SGHTS and CDR2 YDEGEE. Trimming stripped 7 bases from V and 9 bases from J, with 19 bases between.

V gene TRBV5-1 combines with J gene TRBJ1-1; perhaps TRBD1 as D (6 bases). V lost 4 bases and J lost 2, with 12 bases in between. Per germline, CDR1 SGHRS and CDR2 YFSETQ. The CDR3 length is 14 residues. The CDR3 loop is CASSEQGGNTEAFF. The CDR3 region has the DNA TGCGCCAGCAGCGAACAGGGTGGAAACACTGAAGCTTTCTTT.

The V call is TRBV6-9, the J call TRBJ1-5; 12 positions agree with TRBD1. The germline gives CDR1 MNHGY, CDR2 SVAAGI. This CDR3 spans 17 amino acids. Germline trimming cut 6 bases from V and 2 bases from J; bases unmatched to any gene: 8. CDR3: CASRGTGGAQGNQPQHF. The CDR3 coding sequence is TGTGCCAGCAGGGGGACAGGGGGCGCCCAGGGCAATCAGCCCCAGCATTTT.

This clone was counted only a few times. The V call is TRBV28, the J call TRBJ1-4, with 11 bases aligning to TRBD1. The J segment lost 8 bases and the V segment lost 6 bases, leaving 8 bases of the junction unmatched. The CDR3 runs to 15 residues. Per the germline V gene, CDR1 is MDHEN and CDR2 is SYDVKM. CDR3 protein: CASSLGGQGDEKLFF. CDR3 nucleotide sequence: TGTGCCAGCAGCCTCGGGGGACAGGGGGACGAAAAACTGTTTTTT.

This clone was seen a few times. The rearrangement links TRBV27 to TRBJ2-3; TRBD1 matches at 9 bases. CDR3 size: 19 residues. With V trimmed by 6 bases and J by 0 bases, 16 bases remained unmatched. The germline CDR1 and CDR2 sequences are MNHEY and SMNVEV (reference sequence). CDR3 nucleotides: TGTGCCAGCAGCTTTATACCGACAGGGGGATTAGCTAGCACAGATACGCAGTATTTT. It codes for CASSFIPTGGLASTDTQYF.

V and J are TRBV19 and TRBJ1-3, with 7 bases fitting TRBD1. Germline CDR1 and CDR2: LNHDA and SQIVND (reference sequence). Trimming cost V 5 bases and J 0 bases; bases outside gene matches: 10. CDR3 length: 17 residues. The CDR3 loop is CASSPQRTGHSGNTIYF. DNA for the CDR3: TGTGCCAGTAGTCCTCAGCGGACAGGCCACTCTGGAAACACCATATATTTT.

The chain has TRBV19 and TRBJ1-5; D unclear. V gave up 5 bases and J gave up 7 bases, with 12 bases separating them. This CDR3 comprises 13 residues. In germline, CDR1 is LNHDA, CDR2 SQIVND (reference sequence). This CDR3 is CASSAGIGQPQHF. CDR3 coding DNA: TGTGCCAGTAGTGCGGGGATTGGGCAGCCCCAGCATTTT.

CDR3 region: CASSQLPRAGGYTF. For the CDR3, the DNA is TGTGCCAGCAGCCAATTACCTCGAGCAGGTGGCTACACCTTC. J is TRBJ1-2 and V is TRBV3-1 (or the pseudogene TRBV3-2); D call uncertain. This CDR3 has 14 residues. Germline loops: CDR1 LGHDT, CDR2 YNNKEL (reference sequence). V was pared by 2 bases and J by 7 bases, with 14 bases between.

The V gene is TRBV11-2, the J gene TRBJ1-2; 8 bases fit TRBD1. Germline values: CDR1 SGHAT, CDR2 FQNNGV. There are 13 residues in the CDR3. V trimming: 0 bases; J trimming: 9 bases; junction bases outside the gene matches: 3. The chain's CDR3 is CASSLEQGVSYTF. CDR3 nucleotide sequence: TGTGCCAGCAGCTTAGAACAGGGGGTGAGCTACACCTTC.

The J gene is TRBJ1-2, the V gene TRBV3-1 (or the pseudogene TRBV3-2), with 7 bases identical to TRBD1. V shed 4 bases and J 8 bases; nucleotides not matched to a gene: 19. Germline V lookup: CDR1 LGHDT, CDR2 YNNKEL (reference sequence). The CDR3 has 17 amino acids. CDR3 in amino acids: CASSPSLFLWQGEGYTF. The CDR3, as DNA: TGTGCCAGCAGCCCGAGCCTTTTTTTGTGGCAGGGGGAAGGCTACACCTTC.

The V gene is TRBV13, the J gene TRBJ1-1; possibly TRBD1 for D (6 bases). V dropped 5 bases and J dropped 1 base, with 20 bases sitting between them. Germline values: CDR1 PRHDT, CDR2 FYEKMQ (reference sequence). CDR3 length: 17 amino acids. The CDR3 spells CASSLRTETWRNTEAFF. The CDR3, as DNA: TGTGCCAGCAGCCTAAGGACAGAAACCTGGCGGAACACTGAAGCTTTCTTT.

This chain joins TRBV7-2 and TRBJ1-1, with 8 positions matching TRBD1. V lost 3 bases to trimming and J lost 5 bases; unmatched junction nucleotides: 11. The CDR3 extends over 16 amino acids. Per the germline V gene, CDR1 is SGHTA and CDR2 is FQGNSA. Here the CDR3 reads CASSFEPQGVGTEAFF. CDR3 in DNA: TGTGCCAGCAGCTTCGAACCACAGGGGGTTGGGACTGAAGCTTTCTTT.

This clone was recorded a few times. The chain employs TRBV2 and TRBJ1-1; 7 bases match TRBD1. The germline gives CDR1 SNHLY, CDR2 FYNNEI. With V trimmed by 4 bases and J by 6 bases, 11 bases remained unmatched. The CDR3 totals 15 residues. DNA for the CDR3: TGTGCCAGCAGTGCCTCCTCGGGACAGCTCGCTGAAGCTTTCTTT. Protein product: CASSASSGQLAEAFF.

J is TRBJ1-1 and V is TRBV29-1; 8 nucleotides align to TRBD1. The junction had 8 bases not matched to a gene; V was cut back by 6 bases and J by 5 bases. Germline values: CDR1 SQVTM, CDR2 ANQGSEA. The CDR3 consists of 13 residues. Here the CDR3 reads CSVARGRGTEAFF. In DNA, the CDR3 is TGCAGCGTCGCCAGGGGGCGAGGAACTGAAGCTTTCTTT.